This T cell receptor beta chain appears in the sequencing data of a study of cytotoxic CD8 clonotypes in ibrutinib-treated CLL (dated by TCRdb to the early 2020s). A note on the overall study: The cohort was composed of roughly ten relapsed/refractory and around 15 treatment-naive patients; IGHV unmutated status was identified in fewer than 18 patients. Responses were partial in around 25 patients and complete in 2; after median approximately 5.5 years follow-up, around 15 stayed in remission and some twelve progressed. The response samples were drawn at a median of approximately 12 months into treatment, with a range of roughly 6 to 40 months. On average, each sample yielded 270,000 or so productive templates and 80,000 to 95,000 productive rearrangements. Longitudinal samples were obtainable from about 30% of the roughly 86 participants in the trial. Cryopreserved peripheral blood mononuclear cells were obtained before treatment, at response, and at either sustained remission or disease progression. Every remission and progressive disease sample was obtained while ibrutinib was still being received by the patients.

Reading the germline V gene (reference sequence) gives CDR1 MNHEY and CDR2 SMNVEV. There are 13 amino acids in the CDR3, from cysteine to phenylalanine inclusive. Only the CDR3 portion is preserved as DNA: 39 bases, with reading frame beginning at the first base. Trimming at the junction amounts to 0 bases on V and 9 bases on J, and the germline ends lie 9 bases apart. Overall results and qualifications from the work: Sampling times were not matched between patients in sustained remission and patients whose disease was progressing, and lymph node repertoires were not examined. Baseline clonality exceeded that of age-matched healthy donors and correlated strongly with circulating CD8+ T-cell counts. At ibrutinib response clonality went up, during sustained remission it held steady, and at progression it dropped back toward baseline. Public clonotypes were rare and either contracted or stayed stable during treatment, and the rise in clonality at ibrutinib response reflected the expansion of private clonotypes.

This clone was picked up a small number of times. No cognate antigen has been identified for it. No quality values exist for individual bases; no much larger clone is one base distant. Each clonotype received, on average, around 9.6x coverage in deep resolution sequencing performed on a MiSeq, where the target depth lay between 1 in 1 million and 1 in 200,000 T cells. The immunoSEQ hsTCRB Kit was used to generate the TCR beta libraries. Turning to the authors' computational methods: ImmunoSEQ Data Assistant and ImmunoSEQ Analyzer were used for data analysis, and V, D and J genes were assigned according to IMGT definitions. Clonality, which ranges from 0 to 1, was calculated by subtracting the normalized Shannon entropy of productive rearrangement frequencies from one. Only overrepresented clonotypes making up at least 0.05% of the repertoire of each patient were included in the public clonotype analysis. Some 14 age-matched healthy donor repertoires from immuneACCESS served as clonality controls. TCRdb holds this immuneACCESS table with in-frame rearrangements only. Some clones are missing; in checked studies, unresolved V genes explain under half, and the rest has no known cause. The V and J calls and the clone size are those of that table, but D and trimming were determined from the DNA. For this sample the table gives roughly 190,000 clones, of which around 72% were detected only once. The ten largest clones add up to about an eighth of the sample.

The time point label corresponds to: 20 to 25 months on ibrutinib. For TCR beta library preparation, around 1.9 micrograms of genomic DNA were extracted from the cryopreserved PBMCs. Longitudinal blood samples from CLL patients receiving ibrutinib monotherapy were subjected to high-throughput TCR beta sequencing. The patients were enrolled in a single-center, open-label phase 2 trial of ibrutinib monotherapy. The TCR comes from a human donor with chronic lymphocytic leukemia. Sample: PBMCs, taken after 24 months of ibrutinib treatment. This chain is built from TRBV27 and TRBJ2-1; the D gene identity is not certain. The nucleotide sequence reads TGTGCCAGCAGTTTATCGTCTATCGGTGAGCAGTTCTTC. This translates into CASSLSSIGEQFF.